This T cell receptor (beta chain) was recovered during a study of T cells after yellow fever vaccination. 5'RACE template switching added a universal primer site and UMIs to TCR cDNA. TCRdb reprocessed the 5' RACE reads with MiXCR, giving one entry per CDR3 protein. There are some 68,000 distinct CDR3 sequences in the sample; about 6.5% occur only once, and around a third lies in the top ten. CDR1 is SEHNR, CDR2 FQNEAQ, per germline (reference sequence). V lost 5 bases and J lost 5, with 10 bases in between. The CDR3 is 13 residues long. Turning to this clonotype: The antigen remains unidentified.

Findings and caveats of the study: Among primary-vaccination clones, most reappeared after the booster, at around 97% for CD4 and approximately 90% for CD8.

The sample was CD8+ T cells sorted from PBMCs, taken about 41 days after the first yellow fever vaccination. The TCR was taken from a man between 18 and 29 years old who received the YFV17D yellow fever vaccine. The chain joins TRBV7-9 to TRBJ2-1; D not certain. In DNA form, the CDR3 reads TGTGCCAGCAGCAGGACCCCGGACAATGAGCAGTTCTTC. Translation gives CASSRTPDNEQFF.